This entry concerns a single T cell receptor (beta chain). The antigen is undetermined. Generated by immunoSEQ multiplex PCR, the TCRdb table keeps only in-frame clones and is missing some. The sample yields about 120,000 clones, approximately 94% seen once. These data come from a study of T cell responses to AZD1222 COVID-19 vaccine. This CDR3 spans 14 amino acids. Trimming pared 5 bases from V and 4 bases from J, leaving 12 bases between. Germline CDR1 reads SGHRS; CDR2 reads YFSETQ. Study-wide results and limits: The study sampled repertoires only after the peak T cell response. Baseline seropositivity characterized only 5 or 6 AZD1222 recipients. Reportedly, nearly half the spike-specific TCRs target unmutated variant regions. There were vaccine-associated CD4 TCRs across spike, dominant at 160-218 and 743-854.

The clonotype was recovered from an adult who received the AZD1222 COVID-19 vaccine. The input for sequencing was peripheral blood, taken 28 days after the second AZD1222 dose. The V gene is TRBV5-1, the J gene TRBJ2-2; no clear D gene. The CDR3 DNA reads TGCGCCAGCAGTGAACTCTACCCCACCGGGGAGCTGTTTTTT. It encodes CASSELYPTGELFF.